This T cell receptor beta chain was identified in a study of cytomegalovirus exposure and HLA in healthy donors. PCR used 60 Vbeta primers and 13 Jbeta primers. TCRdb's table, derived via immunoSEQ multiplex PCR, lists solely in-frame clones and lacks some. The sample contains about 150,000 clones, 60% to 85% of which appear only once. Study-wide results and caveats: Differences between HLA loci emerged in a later analysis of TCR association rates, with DRB1 most and HLA-C fewest. Among donors in an Asian-associated ancestry cluster, a later analysis reportedly found fewer N-insertions than the approximately 700-donor mean. Most subjects had HLA-A and HLA-B alleles reportedly predicted accurately by TCR beta sequences.

J gave up 2 bases and V 4 bases, and 17 bases lay outside the gene matches. This CDR3 region has 18 residues. Looked up from germline, CDR1 is SGHRS and CDR2 is YFSETQ. Details on this clone: Its antigen is currently unknown.

Sequencing was done on a sample of PBMCs. The receptor was isolated from a man between 45 and 60 years old in good health and CMV-seropositive. V is TRBV5-1 and J is TRBJ2-7; the match to TRBD2 covers 8 bases. CDR3 sequence: CASSLRQLAVNAPYEQYF. CDR3 sequence (DNA): TGCGCCAGCAGCCTCCGGCAACTAGCGGTTAACGCCCCCTACGAGCAGTACTTC.